These T cell receptor beta chains were read from a single sample in a study of T cell clones after liver transplantation. Using immunoSEQ multiplex PCR, the repertoire was profiled, and TCRdb retains in-frame clones only, with some absent. The data contain approximately 18,000 clones, 70% to 90% of them singletons. Material: CD8+ T cells from blood, obtained less than 50 months after liver transplant. The receptor source for this set is a human patient who received a liver transplant. Some T cells may originate from the graft donor. CDR3s include the opening cysteine and the closing phenylalanine or tryptophan. D genes are given only for firm matches. Only some rows state a clone size, as once, few, many or a class for expanded clones.

d_gene,abundance,j_gene,v_gene,CDR3nt,CDR3aa
TRBD2,few,TRBJ2-3,TRBV4-1,TGCGCCAGCAGCCAAGAGGGACTAGCGGGATTGGATACGCAGTATTTT,CASSQEGLAGLDTQYF
TRBD1,-,TRBJ1-2,TRBV5-4,TGTGCCAGCAGCCCTTGGACAGGGGACAACTATGGCTACACCTTC,CASSPWTGDNYGYTF
TRBD1,once,TRBJ2-7,TRBV5-6,TGTGCCAGCAGCTTGGACGGACAGGGGTTCGAGCAGTACTTC,CASSLDGQGFEQYF
-,-,TRBJ2-5,TRBV14,TGTGCCAGCAGCCAAGAAGCGAACCTCTGGGAGACCCAGTACTTC,CASSQEANLWETQYF
TRBD2,-,TRBJ2-3,TRBV6-4,TGTGCCAGCAGTGAGAACGGGGGGGCCGCAGATACGCAGTATTTT,CASSENGGAADTQYF
-,-,TRBJ1-3,TRBV4-3,TGCGCCAGCAGCCAAGACTCCGTCGGGAACACCATATATTTT,CASSQDSVGNTIYF
TRBD1,-,TRBJ1-1,TRBV4-1,TGCGCCAGCAGCCAAAGAACAGGGGGCGCGGATGAAGCTTTCTTT,CASSQRTGGADEAFF
-,once,TRBJ1-4,TRBV27,TGTGCCAGCAGTTTATTCCGGTTAGAAAAACTGTTTTTT,CASSLFRLEKLFF
-,few,TRBJ2-7,TRBV9,TGTGCCAGCAGCGTAGCTCCGGGGACATCCTACGAGCAGTACTTC,CASSVAPGTSYEQYF
-,-,TRBJ2-7,TRBV10-3,TGTGCCATCATGGCGGGCCAGGTGAGCTCCTACGAGCAGTACTTC,CAIMAGQVSSYEQYF
-,-,TRBJ1-1,TRBV27,TGTGCCAGCAGTTTAGGTCGGAACACTGAAGCTTTCTTT,CASSLGRNTEAFF
TRBD2,-,TRBJ2-3,TRBV9,TGTGCCAGCAGCGCCCGACTAGCGGGAGCATTGGATACGCAGTATTTT,CASSARLAGALDTQYF
TRBD2,many,TRBJ2-2,TRBV25-1,TGTGCCAGCAGTGAGGGCCTAGCGGAAAACACCGGGGAGCTGTTTTTT,CASSEGLAENTGELFF
TRBD1,-,TRBJ2-1,TRBV7-6,TGTGCCAGCAGCGTGGACAGGGAGTACTACAATGAGCAGTTCTTC,CASSVDREYYNEQFF
-,medium-sized,TRBJ1-2,TRBV7-2,TGTGCCAGCAGCTTAGGTTCGGGGGGAAGCTATGGCTACACCTTC,CASSLGSGGSYGYTF
-,-,TRBJ2-7,TRBV29-1,TGCAGCGTCCACAAAGGGAGCGAGCAGTACTTC,CSVHKGSEQYF
-,-,TRBJ2-7,TRBV27,TGTGCCAGCAGTTTGGGGGGCGAGCAGTACTTC,CASSLGGEQYF
TRBD1,-,TRBJ1-2,TRBV4-1,TGCGCCAGCAGCCAAGCCGGGACAGGCTTCTTCTGGGGCTACACCTTC,CASSQAGTGFFWGYTF
-,-,TRBJ2-4,TRBV19,TGTGCCAGTAGTCAGACAGAGTTAAACATTCAGTACTTC,CASSQTELNIQYF
TRBD1,-,TRBJ1-3,TRBV9,TGTGCCAGCACCCCGACAGGGGGCCTTGGAAACACCATATATTTT,CASTPTGGLGNTIYF
-,-,TRBJ1-1,TRBV4-3,TGCGCCAGCAGCCAAGGCCAAGCGAACACTGAAGCTTTCTTT,CASSQGQANTEAFF
-,-,TRBJ2-7,TRBV5-8,TGTGCCAGCAGCCCCACTACAGGTCTCTACGAGCAGTACTTC,CASSPTTGLYEQYF
-,-,TRBJ2-7,TRBV6-1,TGTGCCAGGAGGGGGGGGACAGCGTCCTACGAGCAGTACTTC,CARRGGTASYEQYF
-,-,TRBJ2-4,TRBV11-3,TGTGCCAGCAGCTTCGGGGCCGGGGACATTCAGTACTTC,CASSFGAGDIQYF
TRBD1,-,TRBJ2-1,TRBV7-9,TGTGCCAGCAGCATCGGACAGGGAAACAATGAGCAGTTCTTC,CASSIGQGNNEQFF
-,-,TRBJ2-3,TRBV10-3,TGTGCCATCAGTGAGTCGAGCACAGATACGCAGTATTTT,CAISESSTDTQYF
-,-,TRBJ2-7,TRBV4-3,TGCGCCAGCAGCCAAGAATTAGGGCAGGGATCCTACGAGCAGTACTTC,CASSQELGQGSYEQYF
-,-,TRBJ1-1,TRBV7-6,TGTGCCAGCAGCTTAGCGGTTCGGGGAACTGAAGCTTTCTTT,CASSLAVRGTEAFF
TRBD1,-,TRBJ2-7,TRBV6-5,TGTGCCAGCAGACCCCACCCGGGACAGGACTACGAGCAGTACTTC,CASRPHPGQDYEQYF
-,-,TRBJ2-7,TRBV5-6,TGTGCCAGCAGCTCGTTGTGGCTAGGCGCCAGGCTCTCCTACGAGCAGTACTTC,CASSSLWLGARLSYEQYF
TRBD1,once,TRBJ1-4,TRBV9,TGTGCCAGCAGTGATCGCGGACAGGGGGAGGAAAAACTGTTTTTT,CASSDRGQGEEKLFF
TRBD1,once,TRBJ2-2,TRBV14,TGTGCCAGCAGCCAAGGGCCGGGACAGGACTACACCGGGGAGCTGTTTTTT,CASSQGPGQDYTGELFF
TRBD1,-,TRBJ1-2,TRBV30,TGTGCCTGGAGTGTACTGGGGGACAGCAATAACTATGGCTACACCTTC,CAWSVLGDSNNYGYTF
TRBD2,-,TRBJ2-7,TRBV28,TGTGCCAGCAGTTTTTCGACTAGCGGAGCCTACGAGCAGTACTTC,CASSFSTSGAYEQYF
-,-,TRBJ2-5,TRBV25-1,TGTGCCAGCAGTGAATTGGAAGGACTGGGGGAGACCCAGTACTTC,CASSELEGLGETQYF
-,-,TRBJ1-1,TRBV28,TGTGCCAGCAGAGTGGTCTGGAGGGGGAACACTGAAGCTTTCTTT,CASRVVWRGNTEAFF
-,-,TRBJ2-7,TRBV21-1,TGTGCCAGCGTCCACGCACTAGCGGGGGTCCACGAGCAGTACTTC,CASVHALAGVHEQYF
-,-,TRBJ1-3,TRBV7-9,TGTGCCAGCAGCTCCAGTCGTCAGGGAAACACCATATATTTT,CASSSSRQGNTIYF
TRBD2,-,TRBJ2-2,TRBV4-2,TGTGCCAGCAGTTTCACCGGGACTACAGACACCGGGGAGCTGTTTTTT,CASSFTGTTDTGELFF
-,-,TRBJ2-2,TRBV5-5,TGTGCCAGCACAGGATGGGTCACCGGGGAGCTGTTTTTT,CASTGWVTGELFF
-,-,TRBJ2-7,TRBV6-5,TGTGCCAGCCGGGTTTCGGGGGGCCACGAGCAGTACTTC,CASRVSGGHEQYF
TRBD2,-,TRBJ2-7,TRBV9,TGTGCCAGCAGCGTACAAGCGGGAACGACCTACGAGCAGTACTTC,CASSVQAGTTYEQYF
-,-,TRBJ1-1,TRBV29-1,TGCAGCGTTACTCACCGGCGGGCTATGAACACTGAAGCTTTCTTT,CSVTHRRAMNTEAFF
-,-,TRBJ2-7,TRBV5-6,TGTGCCAGCAGGAAGCAGAACAGAGCCTACGAGCAGTACTTC,CASRKQNRAYEQYF
-,-,TRBJ1-2,TRBV7-3,TGTGCCAGCAGCTTAACCTTTGGGGGCGGATCCTATGGCTACACCTTC,CASSLTFGGGSYGYTF
-,-,TRBJ2-3,TRBV9,TGTGCCAGCACCGAAGAAAGGGACGGGGATACGCAGTATTTT,CASTEERDGDTQYF
-,few,TRBJ1-1,TRBV29-1,TGCAGCGTCCCACCGCAGCTCGGGACTGAAGCTTTCTTT,CSVPPQLGTEAFF
TRBD1,-,TRBJ1-5,TRBV23-1,TGCGCCAGCAGTAAAAGGACAGGCCCCTTTCCTAATAGCAATCAGCCCCAGCATTTT,CASSKRTGPFPNSNQPQHF